The entry below gives a single T cell receptor beta chain sequence along with its context. The entry originates in a study of T cells in Graves' hyperthyroidism and ophthalmopathy. At the level of the study: Peripheral blood samples were taken at initial diagnosis, prior to any treatment.

The ends were cut back, 3 bases at V and 6 bases at J, with 11 bases in the middle. Germline CDR1 LGHNT, CDR2 FRNRAP. This CDR3 has 13 amino acids. Authors of the study amplified TCR beta CDR3 regions from RNA transcripts. First-round RT-PCR of the TCR CDR3 relied on the HTBI primer set. TCRdb processed the multiplex PCR reads anew with MiXCR; each CDR3 protein has one entry. The sample has about 350,000 distinct CDR3 sequences; about a sixth are singletons. The clonotype comes from a woman in her forties with Graves' ophthalmopathy. This rearrangement joins TRBV12-5 to TRBJ2-5, with D perhaps matching TRBD2 (6 bases). Sequencing was done on a sample of blood. The CDR3, as DNA: TGTGCTAGTGGTTTCTCCGGGAGTAAGACCCAGTACTTC. Its translation is CASGFSGSKTQYF. The complete variable domain, with remaining parts taken from reference TRBV12-5 and TRBJ2-5, reads DARVTQTPRHKVTEMGQEVTMRCQPILGHNTVFWYRQTMMQGLELLAYFRNRAPLDDSGMPKDRFSAEMPDATLATLKIQPSEPRDSAVYFCASGFSGSKTQYFGPGTRLLVL.